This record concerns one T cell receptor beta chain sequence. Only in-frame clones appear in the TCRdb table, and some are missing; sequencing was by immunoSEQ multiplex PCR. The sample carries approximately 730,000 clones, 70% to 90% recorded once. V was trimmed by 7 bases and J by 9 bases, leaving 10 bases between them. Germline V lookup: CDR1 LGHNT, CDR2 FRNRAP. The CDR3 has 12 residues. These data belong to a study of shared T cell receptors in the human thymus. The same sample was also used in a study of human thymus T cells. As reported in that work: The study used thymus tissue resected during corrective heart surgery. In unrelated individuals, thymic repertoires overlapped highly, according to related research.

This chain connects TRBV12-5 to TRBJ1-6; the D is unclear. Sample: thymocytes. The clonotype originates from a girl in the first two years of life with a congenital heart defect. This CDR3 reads CASAPSGSPLHF. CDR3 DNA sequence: TGTGCTAGTGCCCCCTCGGGTTCACCCCTCCACTTT.